Reported below is one T cell receptor beta chain. The clone's antigen remains unknown. Per-base quality was not reported, and no clone a single base away is much larger than it. These data originate in a study of human T cells and chemical hapten exposure (dated by TCRdb to the early 2020s). Turning to the overall study: For sensitization, 2% DPC in acetone was applied to an approximately 2 cm by approximately 2 cm area of upper inner arm skin. Patients additionally received weekly therapeutic DPC doses to the scalp throughout the approximately 25-week study period. Patch testing was performed on the upper back with Finn chambers containing 0.01% DPC, and the patch tests were scored after 6 days according to International Contact Dermatitis Research Group standards. The mostly female patient cohort included alopecia areata with under or over 50% scalp involvement, alopecia totalis and alopecia universalis. Libraries were combined into a pool for sequencing, and differences in TCR yield between samples came mainly from small differences in library volumes within the pool. This study followed changes in the peripheral blood TCR repertoire in vivo during primary and secondary sensitization of alopecia patients to the hapten diphenylcyclopropenone (DPC). Patient blood was sampled pre-sensitization (week 0) and at 2, 6 and about 24 weeks after DPC sensitization. Approximately 30 alopecia patients provided blood for TCR sequencing at one to four time points (pre-sensitization, 2, 6 and 24 weeks). The paper as a whole reports these results and caveats: DPC sensitization did not change how many TCRs were above 1 in 1000 frequency, and no evidence was found of alterations in global repertoire structure. After repeated subsampling, changes were observed in the strength of the expansion versus patch-test correlation and in the threshold at which the correlation became significant. Significantly more large CDR3 similarity clusters were formed by expanded TCRs than by pre-sensitization or healthy control sets, consistent with antigen-driven responses. Patch test score correlated positively with the number of PT1 expanded TCRs, reaching significance at thresholds 8, 16 and 32 but not at 4. All patients had alopecia, a presumed autoimmune disease, so their immune response might differ from that of healthy individuals.

The time point label corresponds to: pre-sensitization, week 0. The treatment or condition label here, explained by the study, means: therapeutic diphenylcyclopropenone sensitization with weekly scalp DPC. Blood at each patch-test visit was drawn before the patch test was applied. Patients were considered eligible if aged 18 to 70, diagnosed with alopecia and deemed suitable for DPC therapy, and patients were excluded if pregnant. Total RNA was extracted from unfractionated whole blood that had been collected in Tempus Blood RNA tubes. The library came from RACE. Sequencing was carried out with a NextSeq 500. During library preparation, unique molecular identifiers were attached to individual cDNA molecules so that TCRs could be counted in a quantitative, reproducible way. Both TCR alpha and TCR beta chains were sequenced from each blood RNA sample. Processing in the source paper ran as follows. The median number of TCRs per sample was 85,000 to 100,000, ranging from about 20,000 to 700,000. V, J and CDR3 annotation of the TCR reads was carried out using the Decombinator software suite. To make PS versus PT1 abundance plots, every sample was subsampled to the same number of TCRs (28,000). Expanded TCRs were defined as absent before sensitization and observed at least eight times at the 2-week time point. The raw public reads went through TCRdb reprocessing: fastp at Q25, MiXCR clone calling, in-frame beta chains kept. Identical CDR3 proteins give one entry, which carries the most common genes and DNA. In this record, the V and J calls reflect TCRdb's handling and not the investigators' own analysis. The sample table records approximately 79,000 distinct CDR3 sequences; approximately 9% of these occur just once. Approximately 2.4% of the sample goes to the ten largest clones.

Counted from cysteine to phenylalanine, this CDR3 has 14 amino acids. The sequence is cut down to CDR3 DNA, 42 bases in frame from base 1. The germline V gene supplies CDR1 LGHNA and CDR2 YNFKEQ. V loses 0 bases, J loses 5 bases, and the germline ends lie 10 bases apart. The source is a man between 35 and 55 years old with alopecia areata. Some clones in this sample may be carry-over from other donors' samples. Here the chain combines TRBV4-2 and TRBJ1-1; the D region possibly corresponds to TRBD1 (6 bases align). The material was whole blood, obtained in connection with sensitization to the hapten diphenylcyclopropenone (DPC). This receptor carries the CDR3 CASSQEPRGTEAFF. DNA sequence: TGTGCCAGCAGCCAAGAGCCTAGGGGGACTGAAGCTTTCTTT.